Presented here are 4 T cell receptor beta chains from one specimen sequenced in a study of blood T cell repertoires in COVID-19. The protocol was immunoSEQ multiplex PCR, while the TCRdb copy is restricted to in-frame clones and leaves out a portion. The sample shows about 200,000 clones, 89% of them seen only once. Input material: PBMCs or T cells enriched from blood (not recorded which). All receptors come from a woman aged 18 to 35 who had recovered from COVID-19.

This clone appeared a few times. The chain uses TRBV28 and TRBJ1-3; no reliable D call. The CDR3 extends over 22 amino acids. Germline V gene data show CDR1 as MDHEN and CDR2 as SYDVKM. V was pared by 3 bases and J by 3 bases, with 33 bases between. CDR3 region: CASSFAGTAPVPGRSSGNTIYF. DNA for the CDR3: TGTGCCAGCAGTTTTGCGGGAACGGCTCCAGTGCCAGGAAGGTCTAGTGGAAACACCATATATTTT.

V and J are TRBV28 and TRBJ1-2; D is possibly TRBD1 (5 bases). Germline V lookup: CDR1 MDHEN, CDR2 SYDVKM. V was clipped by 6 bases and J by 6 bases, with 14 bases between them. This CDR3 spans 13 amino acids. CDR3 in amino acids: CASRLWRGDGYTF. CDR3 DNA sequence: TGTGCCAGCAGGTTGTGGAGGGGCGATGGCTACACCTTC.

The V and J genes are TRBV3-1 (or the pseudogene TRBV3-2) and TRBJ2-7; TRBD1 matches 8 bases. Trimming cost V 4 bases and J 7 bases; bases outside gene matches: 12. In germline, CDR1 is LGHDT, CDR2 YNNKEL (reference sequence). The CDR3 length is 15 residues. This CDR3 reads CASSPLAGGSGEQYF. The CDR3 nucleotides are TGTGCCAGCAGCCCCTTGGCAGGGGGCTCGGGGGAGCAGTACTTC.

The chain combines TRBV3-1 (or the pseudogene TRBV3-2) with TRBJ1-6; D is ambiguous. Germline V lookup: CDR1 LGHDT, CDR2 YNNKEL (reference sequence). CDR3 length equals 14 residues. V was shortened by 0 bases and J by 6 bases, with 6 bases between the two germline ends. The chain's CDR3 is CASSQERVNSPLHF. In DNA, the CDR3 is TGTGCCAGCAGCCAAGAACGGGTTAATTCACCCCTCCACTTT.